The clone carrying this T cell receptor (beta chain) was found many times. These data belong to a study of T-cell memory formation after mild COVID-19. TCRdb independently ran MiXCR on the 5' RACE reads; one entry per CDR3 protein. There are approximately 570,000 distinct CDR3 sequences in the sample; more than 15% occur only once, and around 12% lies in the top ten. V lost 0 bases and J lost 5, with 7 bases in between. The CDR3 totals 13 residues. CDR1 and CDR2 (germline): SGHVS, FNYEAQ. Sample: PBMCs or a T cell subset sorted from them (not recorded which). The V call is TRBV7-6, the J call TRBJ2-5; no definite D call. The origin of this receptor is an adult woman who had mild COVID-19 (a few samples of this study predate the infection). Cell type and time point are not known. CDR3 in amino acids: CASSLALRETQYF. CDR3 in DNA: TGTGCCAGCAGCTTAGCCCTCAGGGAGACCCAGTACTTC.